The sequence of this T cell receptor (beta chain) was determined in a study of CD8 T cells in ankylosing spondylitis. Study-level findings and limits: Significantly higher representation of disease-linked clones was reported for matched ankylosing spondylitis synovial fluid. Fewer than ten highly homologous variants made up a TCR beta motif that seemed to typify ankylosing spondylitis blood.

Per germline, CDR1 MDHEN and CDR2 SYDVKM. The length of the CDR3 is 15 residues. Trimming took off 6 bases at V and 4 bases at J, with 17 bases between the two ends. TCRdb re-derived calls from the 5' RACE reads in MiXCR, one entry per CDR3 protein. Among roughly 370,000 distinct CDR3 sequences listed, 20% to 25% were seen once. This clonotype has just a few counts. What it binds is unknown. The receptor comes from a male donor with ankylosing spondylitis. Sequenced material: blood, either unsorted or a sorted T cell fraction (not recorded which). This chain connects TRBV28 to TRBJ2-3, with a tentative D call TRBD1 (6 bases). As DNA, the CDR3 is TGTGCCAGCAGCCCTAGGCAGGGGCAGGCAGATACGCAGTATTTT. This translates into CASSPRQGQADTQYF.